This is a list of T cell receptor beta chains from one sample in a study of CD8+ T cells in alopecia areata. TCRdb keeps only in-frame clones here, not all; method: immunoSEQ multiplex PCR. The sample records some 170,000 clones, 67% being singletons. The specimen was CD8+ T cells sorted from blood, collected at week 0. These receptors all come from a human donor with alopecia areata. Both conserved end residues are part of each CDR3. A D gene is named only where the DNA matches it firmly. The size field is filled for only some rows; it gives once, few, many or a size class.

DNA	CDR3	length	V	size	J	D
TGTGCCTGGAGTGAAGGACAGTCTCAGCCCCAGCATTTT	CAWSEGQSQPQHF	13	TRBV30	NA	TRBJ1-5	NA
TGTGCCAGCAGTTACGGGACAGACCCAGACACCCAGTACTTC	CASSYGTDPDTQYF	14	TRBV6-5	few	TRBJ2-5	TRBD1
TGTGCCAGCAGCAAGACAGGGATTTCACCCCTCCACTTT	CASSKTGISPLHF	13	TRBV7-2	NA	TRBJ1-6	TRBD1
TGTGCCAGCAGCTTGGTTGCTCGGGAGCTGTTTTTT	CASSLVARELFF	12	TRBV5-6	NA	TRBJ2-2	NA
TGTGCCAGCAGTGAAGCAGGCAGGGGGCTTGCCGGGGAGCTGTTTTTT	CASSEAGRGLAGELFF	16	TRBV25-1	NA	TRBJ2-2	TRBD1
TGTGCCGGGGACAGGCGATACAATGAGCAGTTCTTC	CAGDRRYNEQFF	12	TRBV7-9	NA	TRBJ2-1	TRBD1
TGCGCCAGCAGGACATCATGGGGCCGAAGTAATGAAAAACTGTTTTTT	CASRTSWGRSNEKLFF	16	TRBV4-1	NA	TRBJ1-4	NA
TGCAGCGTTGAAGGGCGTAGCGGGGGGTACACAGATACGCAGTATTTT	CSVEGRSGGYTDTQYF	16	TRBV29-1	few	TRBJ2-3	TRBD2
TGTGCCAGCAGCTTCGACAGGGGGTACGAGCAGTACTTC	CASSFDRGYEQYF	13	TRBV7-2	NA	TRBJ2-7	TRBD1
TGCAGTGCTAGGGTGGGCGGGGAGCTGTTTTTT	CSARVGGELFF	11	TRBV20-1	once	TRBJ2-2	NA